The 7 T cell receptor beta chains presented below share a single source sample, sequenced in a study of blood T cell repertoires in COVID-19. TCRdb's table, derived via immunoSEQ multiplex PCR, lists solely in-frame clones and lacks some. The sample yields about 170,000 clones, about 87% seen once. The source material was peripheral blood. Source of these receptors: a woman between 45 and 65 years old with acute or convalescent COVID-19.

There are a few counts of this clone. V gene TRBV19 combines with J gene TRBJ2-2; 15 bases are shared with TRBD2. Germline V CDR1 and CDR2: LNHDA, SQIVND (reference sequence). The CDR3 is made up of 17 amino acids. V trimming: 11 bases; J trimming: 3 bases; junction bases outside the gene matches: 10. In DNA form, the CDR3 reads TGTGCCGCCTGCGGGACTAGCGGGAGGTGTGACACCGGGGAGCTGTTTTTT. Translating it yields CAACGTSGRCDTGELFF.

The CDR3 DNA follows: TGTGCCAGCAGTGAACTAGCGGGGAACTACAATGAGCAGTTCTTC. It codes for CASSELAGNYNEQFF. The chain carries TRBV11-2 and TRBJ2-1, with 10 bases lining up with TRBD2. The CDR3 is 15 amino acids. With V trimmed by 6 bases and J by 3 bases, 5 bases remained unmatched. Germline CDR1 and CDR2: SGHAT and FQNNGV. The variable domain in full, completed from reference TRBV11-2 and TRBJ2-1, reads EAGVAQSPRYKIIEKRQSVAFWCNPISGHATLYWYQQILGQGPKLLIQFQNNGVVDDSQLPKDRFSAERLKGVDSTLKIQPAKLEDSAVYLCASSELAGNYNEQFFGPGTRLTVL.

This chain connects TRBV6-2 or TRBV6-3 to TRBJ1-4; D unresolved. The CDR3 is made up of 19 amino acids. Deletions cut 6 bases from V and 0 bases from J, with 23 bases between. Germline V CDR1 and CDR2: MNHEY, SVGEGT. The CDR3: CASSYSPRTSSATNEKLFF. As DNA, the CDR3 is TGTGCCAGCAGCTATTCCCCTAGGACTTCTTCTGCAACTAATGAAAAACTGTTTTTT.

In this sample, this clone turned up a few times. The same CDR3 also results from other DNA sequences found in this sample. The chain employs TRBV5-1 and TRBJ2-3, with D perhaps matching TRBD1 (5 bases). V lost 0 bases and J lost 0, with 8 bases in between. Per germline, CDR1 SGHRS and CDR2 YFSETQ. This CDR3 region has 15 residues. The chain's CDR3 is CASSLVQGSTDTQYF. CDR3 in DNA: TGCGCCAGCAGCTTGGTTCAGGGAAGCACAGATACGCAGTATTTT.

This clone was observed a few times. The J gene is TRBJ2-7, the V gene TRBV24-1; TRBD1 is a possible D gene (5 bases). The CDR3 sequence is 12 residues long. Germline V CDR1 and CDR2: KGHDR, SFDVKD. Trimming cost V 1 base and J 7 bases, with 7 bases left between them. CDR3 DNA: TGTGCCACCAGTGATTTTGCAGGGGAGCAGTACTTC. It encodes CATSDFAGEQYF.

In its sample, this clone was seen once. The CDR3 nucleotides read TGTGCCAGCAGCTTGGGACAGCGGAACACTGAAGCTTTCTTT. Protein sequence: CASSLGQRNTEAFF. The chain combines TRBV27 with TRBJ1-1; 7 bases are a match to TRBD1. The V segment lost 6 bases and the J segment 1 base; nucleotides outside the gene matches: 5. Germline assignment: CDR1 MNHEY and CDR2 SMNVEV (reference sequence). This CDR3 is built from 14 residues.

This clone was seen a single time. V gene TRBV20-1 combines with J gene TRBJ2-7, with 7 bases lining up with TRBD1. Germline V gene data show CDR1 as DFQATT and CDR2 as SNEGSKA (reference sequence). The CDR3 covers 12 residues. Germline trimming cut 3 bases from V and 6 bases from J; bases unmatched to any gene: 5. The CDR3 region is CSASRQGFEQYF. The CDR3 bases are TGCAGTGCTAGTCGACAGGGTTTCGAGCAGTACTTC.